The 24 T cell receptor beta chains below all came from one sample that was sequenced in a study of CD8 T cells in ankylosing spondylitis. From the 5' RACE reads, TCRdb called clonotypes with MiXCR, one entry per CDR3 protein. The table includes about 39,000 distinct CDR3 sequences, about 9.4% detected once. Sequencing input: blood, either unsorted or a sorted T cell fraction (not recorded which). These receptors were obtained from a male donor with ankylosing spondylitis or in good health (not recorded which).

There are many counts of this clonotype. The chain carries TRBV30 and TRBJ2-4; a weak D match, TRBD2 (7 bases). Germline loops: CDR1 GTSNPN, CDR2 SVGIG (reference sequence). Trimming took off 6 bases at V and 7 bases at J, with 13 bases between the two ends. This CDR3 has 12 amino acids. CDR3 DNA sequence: TGTGCCTGCCGTGAGGGGGGGAACATTCAGTACTTC. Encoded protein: CACREGGNIQYF.

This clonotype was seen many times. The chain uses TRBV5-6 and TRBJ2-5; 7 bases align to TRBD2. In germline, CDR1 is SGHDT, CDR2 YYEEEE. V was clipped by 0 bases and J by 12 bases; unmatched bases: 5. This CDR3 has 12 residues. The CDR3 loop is CASSLGLAAEYF. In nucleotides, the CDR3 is TGTGCCAGCAGCTTGGGGCTAGCGGCCGAGTACTTC.

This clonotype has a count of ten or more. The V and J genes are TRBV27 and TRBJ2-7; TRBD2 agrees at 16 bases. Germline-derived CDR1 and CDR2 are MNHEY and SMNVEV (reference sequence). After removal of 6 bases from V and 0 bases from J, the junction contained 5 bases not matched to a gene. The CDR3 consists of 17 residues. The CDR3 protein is CASSPGLAGGSSYEQYF. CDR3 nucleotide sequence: TGTGCCAGCAGCCCGGGACTAGCGGGAGGGAGCTCCTACGAGCAGTACTTC.

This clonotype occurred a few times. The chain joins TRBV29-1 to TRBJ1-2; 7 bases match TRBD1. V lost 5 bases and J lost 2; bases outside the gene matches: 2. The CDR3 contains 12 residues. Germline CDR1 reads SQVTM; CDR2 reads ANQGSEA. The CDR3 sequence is CSVRDSNYGYTF. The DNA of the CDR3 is TGCAGCGTTAGGGACAGCAACTATGGCTACACCTTC.

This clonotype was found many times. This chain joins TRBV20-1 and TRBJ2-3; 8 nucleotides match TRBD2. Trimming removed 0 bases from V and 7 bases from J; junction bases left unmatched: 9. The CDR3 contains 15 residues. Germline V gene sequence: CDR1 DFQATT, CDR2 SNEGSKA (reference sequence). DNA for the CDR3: TGCAGTGCTAGAGATAGCGGGGTCCTAAGGCATACGCAGTATTTT. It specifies CSARDSGVLRHTQYF.

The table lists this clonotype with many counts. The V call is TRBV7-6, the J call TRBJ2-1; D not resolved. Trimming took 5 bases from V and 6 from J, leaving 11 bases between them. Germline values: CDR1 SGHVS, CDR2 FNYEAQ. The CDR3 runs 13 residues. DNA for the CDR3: TGTGCCAGCAGCCGATACGAACCCAATGAGCAGTTCTTC. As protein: CASSRYEPNEQFF.

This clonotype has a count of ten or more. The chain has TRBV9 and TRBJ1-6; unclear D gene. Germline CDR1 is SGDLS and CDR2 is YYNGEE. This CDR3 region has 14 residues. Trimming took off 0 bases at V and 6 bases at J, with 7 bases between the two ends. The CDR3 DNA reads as TGTGCCAGCAGCGTAGGGGGTTTTAATTCACCCCTCCACTTT. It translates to CASSVGGFNSPLHF.

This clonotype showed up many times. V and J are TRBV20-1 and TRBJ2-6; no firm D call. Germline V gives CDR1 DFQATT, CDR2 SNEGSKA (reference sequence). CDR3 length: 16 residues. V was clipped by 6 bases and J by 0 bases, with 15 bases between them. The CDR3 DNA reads TGCAGTGCCCTCCCTTTGGCCTTCTCTGGGGCCAACGTCCTGACTTTC. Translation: CSALPLAFSGANVLTF.

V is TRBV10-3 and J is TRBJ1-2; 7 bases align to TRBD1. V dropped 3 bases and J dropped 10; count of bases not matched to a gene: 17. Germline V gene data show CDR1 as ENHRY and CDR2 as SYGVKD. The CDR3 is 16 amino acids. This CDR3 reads CAISEPGQVFTNDYTF. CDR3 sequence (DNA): TGTGCCATCAGTGAACCAGGACAGGTATTTACGAATGACTACACCTTC.

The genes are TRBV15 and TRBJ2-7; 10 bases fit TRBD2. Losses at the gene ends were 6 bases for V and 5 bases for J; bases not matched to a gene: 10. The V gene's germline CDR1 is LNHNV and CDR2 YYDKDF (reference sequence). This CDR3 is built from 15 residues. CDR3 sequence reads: CATSGRLAGVHEQYF. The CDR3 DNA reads TGTGCCACCAGTGGCCGGCTAGCGGGAGTCCACGAGCAGTACTTC.

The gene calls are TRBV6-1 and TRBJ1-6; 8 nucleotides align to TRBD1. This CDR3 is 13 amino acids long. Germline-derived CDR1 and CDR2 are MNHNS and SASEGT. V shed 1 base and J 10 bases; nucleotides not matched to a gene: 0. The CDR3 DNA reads TGTGCCAGCAGTGAAGGGACAGGGTCACCCCTCCACTTT. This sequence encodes CASSEGTGSPLHF.

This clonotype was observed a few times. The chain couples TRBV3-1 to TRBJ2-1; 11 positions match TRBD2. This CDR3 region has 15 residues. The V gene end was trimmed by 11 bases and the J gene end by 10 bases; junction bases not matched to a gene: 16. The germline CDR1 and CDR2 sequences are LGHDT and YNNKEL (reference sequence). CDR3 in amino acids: CASCQGLAAVEEQFF. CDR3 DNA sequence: TGTGCCTCCTGCCAGGGACTAGCGGCAGTCGAGGAGCAGTTCTTC.

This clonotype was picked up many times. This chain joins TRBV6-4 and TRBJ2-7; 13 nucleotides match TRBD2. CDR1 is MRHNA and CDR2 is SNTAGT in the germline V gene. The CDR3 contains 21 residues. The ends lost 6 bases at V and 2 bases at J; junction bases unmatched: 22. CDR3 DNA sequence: TGTGCCAGCAGCCAAAGGGCCTGGACTAGCGGGAGTCTCCTACCGGCCTACGAGCAGTACTTC. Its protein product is CASSQRAWTSGSLLPAYEQYF.

In nucleotides, the CDR3 is TGCAGTGTCAGGGGGCACCCCACGGGCTCCTACAATGAGCAGTTCTTC. This translates into CSVRGHPTGSYNEQFF. The chain has TRBV20-1 and TRBJ2-1; 8 bases fit TRBD1. The CDR3 totals 16 residues. Germline V CDR1 and CDR2: DFQATT, SNEGSKA (reference sequence). Trimming took 7 bases from V and 0 from J; bases not matched to a gene: 11.

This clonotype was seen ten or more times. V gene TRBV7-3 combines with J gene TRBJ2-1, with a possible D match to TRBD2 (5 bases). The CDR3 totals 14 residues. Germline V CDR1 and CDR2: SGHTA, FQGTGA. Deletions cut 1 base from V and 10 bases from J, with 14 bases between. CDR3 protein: CASSLIPGSGEQFF. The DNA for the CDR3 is TGTGCCAGCAGCTTAATTCCGGGGTCCGGGGAGCAGTTCTTC.

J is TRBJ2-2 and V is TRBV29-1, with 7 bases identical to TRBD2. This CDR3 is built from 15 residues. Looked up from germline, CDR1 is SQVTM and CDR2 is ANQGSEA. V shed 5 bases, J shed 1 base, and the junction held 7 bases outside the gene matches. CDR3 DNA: TGCAGCGTTTCTAAAGCGGGACGGAACACCGGGGAGCTGTTTTTT. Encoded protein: CSVSKAGRNTGELFF.

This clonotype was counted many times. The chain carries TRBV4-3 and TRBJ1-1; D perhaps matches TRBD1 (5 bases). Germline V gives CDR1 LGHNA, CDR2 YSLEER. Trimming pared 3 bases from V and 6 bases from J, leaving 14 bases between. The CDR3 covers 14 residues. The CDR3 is CASSHGGSGAEAFF. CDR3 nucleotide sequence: TGCGCCAGCAGCCATGGGGGTTCGGGCGCTGAAGCTTTCTTT.

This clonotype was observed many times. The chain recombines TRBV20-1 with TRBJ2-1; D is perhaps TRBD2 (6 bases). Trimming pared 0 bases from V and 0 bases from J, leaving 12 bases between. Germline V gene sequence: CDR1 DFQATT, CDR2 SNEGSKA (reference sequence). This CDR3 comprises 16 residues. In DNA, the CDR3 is TGCAGTGCTAGAGACCCGGACTATAGCTCCTACAATGAGCAGTTCTTC. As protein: CSARDPDYSSYNEQFF.

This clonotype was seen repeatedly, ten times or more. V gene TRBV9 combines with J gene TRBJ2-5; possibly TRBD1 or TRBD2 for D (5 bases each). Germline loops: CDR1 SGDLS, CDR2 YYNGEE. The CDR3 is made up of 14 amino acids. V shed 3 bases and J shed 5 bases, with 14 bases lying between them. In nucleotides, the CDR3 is TGTGCCAGCAGCGCTGGGACCAGGACGGAGACCCAGTACTTC. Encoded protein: CASSAGTRTETQYF. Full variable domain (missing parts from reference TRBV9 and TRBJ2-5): DSGVTQTPKHLITATGQRVTLRCSPRSGDLSVYWYQQSLDQGLQFLIQYYNGEERAKGNILERFSAQQFPDLHSELNLSSLELGDSALYFCASSAGTRTETQYFGPGTRLLVL.

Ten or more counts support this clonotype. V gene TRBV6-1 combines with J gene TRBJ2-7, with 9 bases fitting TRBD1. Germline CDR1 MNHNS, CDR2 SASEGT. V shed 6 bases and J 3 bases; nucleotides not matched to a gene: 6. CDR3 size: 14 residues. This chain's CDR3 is CASSGGTGIYEQYF. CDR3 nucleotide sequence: TGTGCCAGCAGCGGCGGGACAGGGATCTACGAGCAGTACTTC.

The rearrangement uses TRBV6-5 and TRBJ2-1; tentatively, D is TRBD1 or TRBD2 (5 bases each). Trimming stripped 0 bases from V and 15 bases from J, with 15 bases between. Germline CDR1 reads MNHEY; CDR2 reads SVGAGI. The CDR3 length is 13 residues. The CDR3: CASSYSSSVGAFF. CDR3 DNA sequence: TGTGCCAGCAGTTACTCGAGCTCGGTCGGGGCGTTCTTC.

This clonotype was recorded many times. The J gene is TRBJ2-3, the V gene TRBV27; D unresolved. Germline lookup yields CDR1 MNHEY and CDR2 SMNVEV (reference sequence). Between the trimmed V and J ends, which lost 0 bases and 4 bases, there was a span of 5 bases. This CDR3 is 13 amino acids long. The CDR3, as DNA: TGTGCCAGCAGTTTATCTAGGGCAGATACGCAGTATTTT. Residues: CASSLSRADTQYF.

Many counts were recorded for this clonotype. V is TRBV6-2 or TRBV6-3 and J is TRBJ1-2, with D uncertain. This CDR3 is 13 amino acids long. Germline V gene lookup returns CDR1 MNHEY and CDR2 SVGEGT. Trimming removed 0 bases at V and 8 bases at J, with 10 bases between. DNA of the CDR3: TGTGCCAGCAGTTACTCGAGTGGGGTCGGCTACACCTTC. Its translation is CASSYSSGVGYTF.

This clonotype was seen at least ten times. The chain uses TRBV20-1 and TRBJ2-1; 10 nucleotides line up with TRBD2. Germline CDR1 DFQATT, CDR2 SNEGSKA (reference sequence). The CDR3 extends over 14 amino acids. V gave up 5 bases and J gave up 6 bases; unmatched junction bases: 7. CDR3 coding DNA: TGCAGTGCTCTCAGCGGGAGGGGGGTCAATGAGCAGTTCTTC. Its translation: CSALSGRGVNEQFF.